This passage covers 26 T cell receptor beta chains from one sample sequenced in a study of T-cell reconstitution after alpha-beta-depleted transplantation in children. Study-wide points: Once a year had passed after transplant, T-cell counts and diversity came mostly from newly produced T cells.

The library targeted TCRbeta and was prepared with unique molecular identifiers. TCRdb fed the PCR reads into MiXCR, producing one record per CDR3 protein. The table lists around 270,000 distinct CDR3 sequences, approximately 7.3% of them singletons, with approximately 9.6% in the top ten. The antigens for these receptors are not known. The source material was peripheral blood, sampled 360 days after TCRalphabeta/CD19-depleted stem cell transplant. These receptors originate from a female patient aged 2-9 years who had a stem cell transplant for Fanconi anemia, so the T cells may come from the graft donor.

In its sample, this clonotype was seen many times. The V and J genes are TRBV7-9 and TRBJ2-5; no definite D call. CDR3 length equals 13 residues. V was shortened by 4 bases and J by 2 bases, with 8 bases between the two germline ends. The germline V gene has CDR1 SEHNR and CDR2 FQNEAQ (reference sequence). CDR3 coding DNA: TGTGCCAGCAGCTCTATGCGGCAAGAGACCCAGTACTTC. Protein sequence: CASSSMRQETQYF.

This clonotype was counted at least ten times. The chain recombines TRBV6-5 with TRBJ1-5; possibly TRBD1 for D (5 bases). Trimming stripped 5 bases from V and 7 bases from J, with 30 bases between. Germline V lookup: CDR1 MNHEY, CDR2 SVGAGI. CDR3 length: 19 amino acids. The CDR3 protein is CASSPWDRGLVFRAQPQHF. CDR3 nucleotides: TGTGCCAGCAGTCCATGGGATCGGGGCTTGGTGTTTAGGGCGCAGCCCCAGCATTTT.

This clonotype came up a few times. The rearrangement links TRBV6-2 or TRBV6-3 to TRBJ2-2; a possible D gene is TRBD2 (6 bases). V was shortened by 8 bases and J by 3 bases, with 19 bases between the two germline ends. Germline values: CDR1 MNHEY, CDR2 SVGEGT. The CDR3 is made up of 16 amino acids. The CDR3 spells CASGDGMGLYTGELFF. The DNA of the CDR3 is TGTGCCAGCGGGGACGGAATGGGACTTTACACCGGGGAGCTGTTTTTT.

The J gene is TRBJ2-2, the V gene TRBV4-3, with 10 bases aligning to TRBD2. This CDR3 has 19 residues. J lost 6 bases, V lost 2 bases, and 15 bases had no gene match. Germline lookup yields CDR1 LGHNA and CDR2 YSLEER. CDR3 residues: CASSQLAGGGGAVAGELFF. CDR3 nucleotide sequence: TGCGCCAGCAGCCAATTAGCGGGGGGCGGGGGGGCCGTTGCCGGGGAGCTGTTTTTT.

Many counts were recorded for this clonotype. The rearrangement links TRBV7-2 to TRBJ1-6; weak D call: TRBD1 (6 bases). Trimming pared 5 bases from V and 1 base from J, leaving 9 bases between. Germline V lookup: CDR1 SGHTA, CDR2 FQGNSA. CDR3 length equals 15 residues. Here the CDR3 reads CASSPDRSYNSPLHF. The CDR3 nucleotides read TGTGCCAGCAGCCCTGACAGGTCCTATAATTCACCCCTCCACTTT.

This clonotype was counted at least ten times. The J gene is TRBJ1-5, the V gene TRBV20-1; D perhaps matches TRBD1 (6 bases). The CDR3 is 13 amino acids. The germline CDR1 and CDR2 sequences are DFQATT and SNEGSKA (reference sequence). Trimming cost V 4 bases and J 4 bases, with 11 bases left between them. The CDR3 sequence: CSAIRGTNQPQHF. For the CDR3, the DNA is TGCAGTGCTATCCGGGGGACAAATCAGCCCCAGCATTTT.

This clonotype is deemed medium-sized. The CDR3: CASSASPAGGSDTQYF. In nucleotides, the CDR3 is TGTGCCAGCAGTGCCTCCCCGGCGGGGGGGTCTGATACGCAGTATTTT. The gene calls are TRBV12-3 or TRBV12-4 and TRBJ2-3, with TRBD2 identical over 9 bases. With V trimmed by 5 bases and J by 6 bases, 12 bases remained unmatched. This CDR3 has 16 residues.

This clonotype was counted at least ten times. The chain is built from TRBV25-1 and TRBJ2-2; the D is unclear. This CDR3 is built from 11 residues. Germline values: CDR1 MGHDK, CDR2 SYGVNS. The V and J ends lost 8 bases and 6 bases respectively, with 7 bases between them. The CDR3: CASERAGELFF. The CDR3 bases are TGTGCCAGCGAAAGGGCCGGGGAGCTGTTTTTT. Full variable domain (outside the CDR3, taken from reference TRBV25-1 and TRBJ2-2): EADIYQTPRYLVIGTGKKITLECSQTMGHDKMYWYQQDPGMELHLIHYSYGVNSTEKGDLSSESTVSRIRTEHFPLTLESARPSHTSQYLCASERAGELFFGEGSRLTVL.

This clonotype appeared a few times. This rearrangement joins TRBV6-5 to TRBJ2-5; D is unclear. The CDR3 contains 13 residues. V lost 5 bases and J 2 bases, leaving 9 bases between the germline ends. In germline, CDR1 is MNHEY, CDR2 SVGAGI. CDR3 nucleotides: TGTGCCAGCAGTAGCTCAGTACAAGAGACCCAGTACTTC. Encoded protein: CASSSSVQETQYF.

The DNA of the CDR3 is TGTGCCAGCAGCCCGGGACCTTTTAGCGCAACGTACCAAGAGACCCAGTACTTC. It codes for CASSPGPFSATYQETQYF. This chain uses TRBV4-2 with TRBJ2-5; D may match TRBD1 or TRBD2 (5 bases each). Germline CDR1 is LGHNA and CDR2 is YNFKEQ. CDR3 length: 18 amino acids. The V end was cut by 4 bases, the J end by 0 bases, with 21 bases between.

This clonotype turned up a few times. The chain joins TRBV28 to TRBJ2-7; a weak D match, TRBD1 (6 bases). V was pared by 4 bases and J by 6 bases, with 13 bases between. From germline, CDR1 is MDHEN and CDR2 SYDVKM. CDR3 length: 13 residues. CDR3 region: CASSSGNRAEQYV. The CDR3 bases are TGTGCCAGCAGTTCCGGAAACAGGGCCGAGCAGTACGTC.

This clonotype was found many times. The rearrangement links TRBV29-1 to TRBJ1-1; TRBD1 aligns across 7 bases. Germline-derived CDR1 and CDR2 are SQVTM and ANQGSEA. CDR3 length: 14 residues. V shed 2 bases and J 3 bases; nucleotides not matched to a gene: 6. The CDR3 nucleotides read TGCAGCGTTGAAAAAGCCAGGGGGTACACTGAAGCTTTCTTT. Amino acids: CSVEKARGYTEAFF.

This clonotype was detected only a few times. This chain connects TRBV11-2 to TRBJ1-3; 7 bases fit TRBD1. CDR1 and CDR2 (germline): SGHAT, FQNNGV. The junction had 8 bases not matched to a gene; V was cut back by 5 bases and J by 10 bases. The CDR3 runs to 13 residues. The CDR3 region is CASSLDRPATIYF. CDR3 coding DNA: TGTGCCAGCAGCCTGGACAGGCCCGCAACCATATATTTT.

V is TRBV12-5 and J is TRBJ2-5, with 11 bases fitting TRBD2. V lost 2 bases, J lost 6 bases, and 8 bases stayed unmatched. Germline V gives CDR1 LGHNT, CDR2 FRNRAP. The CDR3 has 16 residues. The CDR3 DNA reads TGTGCTAGTGGTTTGACCCCTAGCGGGAGGAGGCAGACCCAGTACTTC. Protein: CASGLTPSGRRQTQYF.

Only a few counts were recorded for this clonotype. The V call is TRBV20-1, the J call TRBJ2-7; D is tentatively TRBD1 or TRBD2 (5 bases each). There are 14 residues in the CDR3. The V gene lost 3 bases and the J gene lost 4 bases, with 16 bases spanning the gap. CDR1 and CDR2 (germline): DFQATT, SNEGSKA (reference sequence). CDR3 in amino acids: CSASYVGTAYEQYF. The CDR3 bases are TGCAGTGCTAGTTATGTCGGGACCGCGTACGAGCAGTACTTC.

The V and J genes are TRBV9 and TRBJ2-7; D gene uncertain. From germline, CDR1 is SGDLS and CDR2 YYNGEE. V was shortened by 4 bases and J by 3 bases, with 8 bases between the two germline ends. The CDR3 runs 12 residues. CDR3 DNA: TGTGCCAGCAGCCCGTCGGACTACGAGCAGTACTTC. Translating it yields CASSPSDYEQYF.

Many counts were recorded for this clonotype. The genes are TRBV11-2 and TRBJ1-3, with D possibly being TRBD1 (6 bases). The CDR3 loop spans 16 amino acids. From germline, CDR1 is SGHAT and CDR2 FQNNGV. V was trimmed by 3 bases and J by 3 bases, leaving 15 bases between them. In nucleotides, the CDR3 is TGTGCCAGCAGCTTCAGCAGGGGAGGGCTTGGAAACACCATATATTTT. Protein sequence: CASSFSRGGLGNTIYF.

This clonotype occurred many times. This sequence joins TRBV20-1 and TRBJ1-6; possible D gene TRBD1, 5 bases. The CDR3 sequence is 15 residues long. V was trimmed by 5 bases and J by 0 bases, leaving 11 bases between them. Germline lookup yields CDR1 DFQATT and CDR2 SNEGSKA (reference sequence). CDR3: CSARQSSSYNSPLHF. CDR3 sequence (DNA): TGCAGTGCTCGACAGTCCAGCTCCTATAATTCACCCCTCCACTTT.

The CDR3 loop is CASIQGAGSPLHF. The CDR3, as DNA: TGTGCCAGCATACAGGGGGCAGGTTCACCCCTCCACTTT. The chain joins TRBV2 to TRBJ1-6, with 9 bases fitting TRBD1. Germline-derived CDR1 and CDR2 are SNHLY and FYNNEI. J lost 9 bases, V lost 7 bases, and 4 bases had no gene match. This CDR3 is 13 amino acids long.

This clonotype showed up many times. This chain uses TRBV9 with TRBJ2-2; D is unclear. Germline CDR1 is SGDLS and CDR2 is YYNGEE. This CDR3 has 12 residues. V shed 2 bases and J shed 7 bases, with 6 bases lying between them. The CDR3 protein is CASSVEVGELFF. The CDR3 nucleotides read TGTGCCAGCAGCGTCGAAGTCGGGGAGCTGTTTTTT.

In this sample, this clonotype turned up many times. The CDR3 reads CASSYNRGGWAGELFF. DNA of the CDR3: TGTGCCAGCAGTTATAATCGCGGGGGGTGGGCCGGGGAGCTGTTTTTT. The genes are TRBV6-5 and TRBJ2-2; TRBD2 agrees at 8 bases. The CDR3 runs 16 residues. Germline CDR1 and CDR2: MNHEY and SVGAGI. Trimming removed 3 bases from V and 6 bases from J; junction bases left unmatched: 9.

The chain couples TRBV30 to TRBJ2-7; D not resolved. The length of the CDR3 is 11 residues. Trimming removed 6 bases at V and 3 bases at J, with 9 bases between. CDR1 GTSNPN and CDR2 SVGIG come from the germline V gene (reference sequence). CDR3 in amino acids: CACQPNYEQYF. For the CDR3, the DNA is TGTGCCTGTCAACCTAACTACGAGCAGTACTTC.

The CDR3 DNA is TGTGCCTTCAGTTTGTTCGTGGCTATTCTCAACTCGGGAGAGCAGTACTTC. Protein sequence: CAFSLFVAILNSGEQYF. The chain has TRBV2 and TRBJ2-7, with TRBD2 as a possible D gene (5 bases). V lost 11 bases to trimming and J lost 7 bases, with 33 bases between them. Looked up from germline, CDR1 is SNHLY and CDR2 is FYNNEI. The CDR3 loop spans 17 amino acids.

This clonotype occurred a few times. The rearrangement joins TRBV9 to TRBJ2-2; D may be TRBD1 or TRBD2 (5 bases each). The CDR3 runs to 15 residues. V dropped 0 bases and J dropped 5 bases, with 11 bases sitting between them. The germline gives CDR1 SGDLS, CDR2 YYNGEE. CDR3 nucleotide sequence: TGTGCCAGCAGCGTAGTGGGGACCGGGACCGGGGAGCTGTTTTTT. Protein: CASSVVGTGTGELFF.

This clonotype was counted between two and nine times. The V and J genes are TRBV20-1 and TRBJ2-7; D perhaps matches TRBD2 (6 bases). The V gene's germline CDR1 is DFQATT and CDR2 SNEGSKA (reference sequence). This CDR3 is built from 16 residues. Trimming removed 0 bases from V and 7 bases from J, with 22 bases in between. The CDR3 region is CSARDPWTFAGGEQYF. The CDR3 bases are TGCAGTGCTAGAGATCCGTGGACCTTCGCCGGAGGGGAGCAGTACTTC.

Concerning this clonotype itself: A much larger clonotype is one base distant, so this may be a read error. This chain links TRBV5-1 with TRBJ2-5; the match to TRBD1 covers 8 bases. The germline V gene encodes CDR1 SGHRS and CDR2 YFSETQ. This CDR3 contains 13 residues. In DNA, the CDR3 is TGCGCCAGCCACGGACAGGGCGGGGAGACCCGGTACTTC. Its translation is CASHGQGGETRYF.